This TCR beta chain originates from a study of tumor-infiltrating lymphocytes in localized non-small cell lung cancer. Only in-frame clones appear in the TCRdb table, and some are missing; sequencing was by immunoSEQ multiplex PCR. The sample includes roughly 10,000 clones, approximately 86% of them seen just once. The length of the CDR3 is 14 residues. V lost 4 bases to trimming and J lost 5 bases; unmatched junction nucleotides: 5. Germline V CDR1 and CDR2: LGHNA, YNFKEQ. Sequencing was performed on uninvolved lung tissue not adjacent to the tumor. The receptor comes from a human donor with non-small cell lung cancer. The genes are TRBV4-2 and TRBJ2-1; 7 nucleotides match TRBD1. The CDR3 protein is CASSRITGDNEQFF. As DNA, the CDR3 is TGTGCCAGCAGCCGGATAACAGGGGACAATGAGCAGTTCTTC.